These T cell receptor beta chains were read from a single sample in a study of early T cells in non-severe SARS-CoV-2 infection. MiXCR, run by TCRdb on the 5' RACE reads, gives a single entry per CDR3 protein. Of about 29,000 distinct CDR3 sequences listed, 5.4% are singletons. The specimen sequenced was whole blood. These receptors were collected from an adult who was a healthcare worker with PCR-confirmed SARS-CoV-2 infection or an uninfected control (not recorded which). CDR3s include the opening cysteine and the closing phenylalanine or tryptophan. D genes are given only for firm matches. Where a row states a size, it is once, few, many or the class of an expanded clone; other rows omit it.

d_gene: -; v_gene: TRBV9; j_gene: TRBJ2-7; abundance: many; CDR3nt: TGTGCCAGCAGCATAAGACGGTCAGTTGTGCAGTACTTC; CDR3aa: CASSIRRSVVQYF
d_gene: -; v_gene: TRBV10-3; j_gene: TRBJ2-2; abundance: many; CDR3nt: TGTGCCACAACCCAGGGGCCCACCGGGGAGCTGTTTTTT; CDR3aa: CATTQGPTGELFF
d_gene: TRBD1; v_gene: TRBV29-1; j_gene: TRBJ2-1; abundance: many; CDR3nt: TGCAGCGCCGCGACAGGGGATGAGCAGTTCTTC; CDR3aa: CSAATGDEQFF
d_gene: -; v_gene: TRBV10-3; j_gene: TRBJ2-5; abundance: many; CDR3nt: TGTGCCATCACCGGTGATGAGAAGCGAGAGACCCAGTACTTC; CDR3aa: CAITGDEKRETQYF
d_gene: TRBD2; v_gene: TRBV2; j_gene: TRBJ2-5; abundance: few; CDR3nt: TGTGCCAGCAATGCCGGGACTAGCTATGTGACCCAGTACTTC; CDR3aa: CASNAGTSYVTQYF
d_gene: -; v_gene: TRBV6-1; j_gene: TRBJ2-7; abundance: -; CDR3nt: TGTGCCAGCGTGGGGGAATCCTACGAGCAGTACTTC; CDR3aa: CASVGESYEQYF
d_gene: -; v_gene: TRBV2; j_gene: TRBJ2-1; abundance: -; CDR3nt: TGTGCCAGCAGTGGATACGATGAGCAGTTCTTC; CDR3aa: CASSGYDEQFF
d_gene: -; v_gene: TRBV7-9; j_gene: TRBJ2-5; abundance: many; CDR3nt: TGTGCCAGCAGCTCTAGGCTGGTAAGGCAAGAGACCCAGTACTTC; CDR3aa: CASSSRLVRQETQYF
d_gene: -; v_gene: TRBV7-9; j_gene: TRBJ1-1; abundance: few; CDR3nt: TGTGCCAGCAGCTCCCAGCAGCGAGGGGAGAGCAAGGTGGCATGGTCGGTGAACACTGAAGCTTTCTTT; CDR3aa: CASSSQQRGESKVAWSVNTEAFF
d_gene: TRBD2; v_gene: TRBV20-1; j_gene: TRBJ2-3; abundance: many; CDR3nt: TGCAGTGCTAGAGAGCGGGGGGGCCAGCGAACGCAGTATTTT; CDR3aa: CSARERGGQRTQYF
d_gene: -; v_gene: TRBV10-2; j_gene: TRBJ1-4; abundance: -; CDR3nt: TGCGCCAGCAGTGACCCGGGACGGACTAATGAAAAACTGTTTTTT; CDR3aa: CASSDPGRTNEKLFF
d_gene: TRBD2; v_gene: TRBV28; j_gene: TRBJ2-3; abundance: many; CDR3nt: TGTGCCAGCAGCAGGTTAGCGGGAGGTGTCGGTACGCAGTATTTT; CDR3aa: CASSRLAGGVGTQYF
d_gene: TRBD2; v_gene: TRBV9; j_gene: TRBJ2-3; abundance: many; CDR3nt: TGTGCCAGCAGCGTAGGGCGGGGGGGATCTCATACGCAGTATTTT; CDR3aa: CASSVGRGGSHTQYF
d_gene: TRBD1; v_gene: TRBV12-3/TRBV12-4; j_gene: TRBJ1-1; abundance: few; CDR3nt: TGTGCCAGCAGTTTAGGGGACAGGGAAGCTTTCTTT; CDR3aa: CASSLGDREAFF
d_gene: -; v_gene: TRBV7-9; j_gene: TRBJ1-2; abundance: many; CDR3nt: TGTGCCAGCAGCCCAGAGGGACGGGGAGGCTACACCTTC; CDR3aa: CASSPEGRGGYTF
d_gene: TRBD1; v_gene: TRBV13; j_gene: TRBJ1-2; abundance: many; CDR3nt: TGTGCCAGCAGCTTAGCAGGGGGCGCGGGAAGAAACTATGGCTACACCTTC; CDR3aa: CASSLAGGAGRNYGYTF
d_gene: TRBD2; v_gene: TRBV5-1; j_gene: TRBJ2-1; abundance: few; CDR3nt: TGCGCCAGCAGCCCCGGACTAGTCCTGGGAAATGAGCAGTTCTTC; CDR3aa: CASSPGLVLGNEQFF
d_gene: TRBD2; v_gene: TRBV3-1; j_gene: TRBJ2-1; abundance: -; CDR3nt: TGTGCCAGCAGACTAGCGGGACGGGATGAGCAGTTCTTC; CDR3aa: CASRLAGRDEQFF
d_gene: TRBD2; v_gene: TRBV25-1; j_gene: TRBJ2-2; abundance: many; CDR3nt: TGTGCCAGCAGTGTTTCGGCGGGAGGAACCGGGGAGCTGTTTTTT; CDR3aa: CASSVSAGGTGELFF
d_gene: -; v_gene: TRBV27; j_gene: TRBJ2-1; abundance: many; CDR3nt: TGTGCCAGCAGTTTATGGTCTTCGAGTGAGCAGTTCTTC; CDR3aa: CASSLWSSSEQFF
d_gene: TRBD1; v_gene: TRBV12-3/TRBV12-4; j_gene: TRBJ2-7; abundance: many; CDR3nt: TGTGCCAGCAGTCCACAGGGGGGTCGCGGCGAGCAGTACTTC; CDR3aa: CASSPQGGRGEQYF
d_gene: TRBD1; v_gene: TRBV20-1; j_gene: TRBJ2-7; abundance: many; CDR3nt: TGCAGTGCCCCGGGACAGGATAACTACGAGCAGTACTTC; CDR3aa: CSAPGQDNYEQYF
d_gene: -; v_gene: TRBV20-1; j_gene: TRBJ2-4; abundance: -; CDR3nt: TGCAGTGCTAGGGGCCCCGGGGAGGCTGCCAAAAACATTCAGTACTTC; CDR3aa: CSARGPGEAAKNIQYF
d_gene: -; v_gene: TRBV7-9; j_gene: TRBJ2-3; abundance: many; CDR3nt: TGTGCCAGCAGCACAGACAGGTCCGGCACAGATACGCAGTATTTT; CDR3aa: CASSTDRSGTDTQYF
d_gene: TRBD1; v_gene: TRBV7-6; j_gene: TRBJ1-4; abundance: -; CDR3nt: TGTGCCAGCAGCTTGACTCCCTTCGGGGACAGGGGGCGACAACTGTTTTTT; CDR3aa: CASSLTPFGDRGRQLFF
d_gene: -; v_gene: TRBV13; j_gene: TRBJ2-7; abundance: medium-sized; CDR3nt: TGTGCCAGCAGCATAGGACAGAGAGGCGACGAGCAGTACTTC; CDR3aa: CASSIGQRGDEQYF
d_gene: -; v_gene: TRBV5-1; j_gene: TRBJ2-1; abundance: many; CDR3nt: TGCGCCAGCAGCTCAGGGGCGGAGGAGGACAATGAGCAGTTCTTC; CDR3aa: CASSSGAEEDNEQFF
d_gene: TRBD1; v_gene: TRBV7-9; j_gene: TRBJ1-3; abundance: -; CDR3nt: TGTGCCAGCAGCTTAGCAGGGGGCGGTGGAAACACCATATATTTT; CDR3aa: CASSLAGGGGNTIYF
d_gene: -; v_gene: TRBV28; j_gene: TRBJ2-2; abundance: few; CDR3nt: TGTGCCAGCAGTATATCAGCCGGGGAGCTGTTTTTT; CDR3aa: CASSISAGELFF
d_gene: TRBD2; v_gene: TRBV3-1; j_gene: TRBJ2-1; abundance: many; CDR3nt: TGTGCCAGCAGCCCAAGGACTAGCGGGAGTCCCTACAATGAGCAGTTCTTC; CDR3aa: CASSPRTSGSPYNEQFF
d_gene: -; v_gene: TRBV9; j_gene: TRBJ2-2; abundance: -; CDR3nt: TGTGCCAGCAGCGTAGGAGGGGAACCCGGGGAGCTGTTTTTT; CDR3aa: CASSVGGEPGELFF
d_gene: -; v_gene: TRBV5-1; j_gene: TRBJ2-1; abundance: few; CDR3nt: TGCGCCAGCAGCTTGGACCTCGGCTCCTACAATGAGCAGTTCTTC; CDR3aa: CASSLDLGSYNEQFF
d_gene: -; v_gene: TRBV5-5; j_gene: TRBJ2-3; abundance: few; CDR3nt: TGTGCCAGCAGCTACACAGATACGCAGTATTTT; CDR3aa: CASSYTDTQYF
d_gene: -; v_gene: TRBV20-1; j_gene: TRBJ2-5; abundance: many; CDR3nt: TGCAGTGCTAGAATACCAGATTATACCCTAGAGACCCAGTACTTC; CDR3aa: CSARIPDYTLETQYF
d_gene: -; v_gene: TRBV19; j_gene: TRBJ2-7; abundance: few; CDR3nt: TGTGCCAGTGCACCGGGGCCATCGGGGGAGCAGTACTTC; CDR3aa: CASAPGPSGEQYF
d_gene: -; v_gene: TRBV7-2; j_gene: TRBJ2-3; abundance: many; CDR3nt: TGTGCCAGCAGCCGCCCGGTACGAGAAAACACAGATACGCAGTATTTT; CDR3aa: CASSRPVRENTDTQYF
d_gene: TRBD1; v_gene: TRBV18; j_gene: TRBJ1-1; abundance: many; CDR3nt: TGTGCCAGCTCACCAGGACAGGGGGCGAATGAAGCTTTCTTT; CDR3aa: CASSPGQGANEAFF
d_gene: -; v_gene: TRBV5-1; j_gene: TRBJ2-2; abundance: many; CDR3nt: TGCGCCAGCAAAGGGGGAACAGGTTTGAACACCGGGGAGCTGTTTTTT; CDR3aa: CASKGGTGLNTGELFF
d_gene: -; v_gene: TRBV4-2; j_gene: TRBJ1-1; abundance: -; CDR3nt: TGTGCCAGCAGCCAGAAGGGATCCGCCAACACTGAAGCTTTCTTT; CDR3aa: CASSQKGSANTEAFF
d_gene: -; v_gene: TRBV24-1; j_gene: TRBJ2-3; abundance: few; CDR3nt: TGTGCCACCAGTGAGGAGACACCCACAGATACGCAGTATTTT; CDR3aa: CATSEETPTDTQYF
d_gene: TRBD2; v_gene: TRBV6-5; j_gene: TRBJ2-1; abundance: many; CDR3nt: TGTGCCAGCAGTCCCAGGACTAGCGAGGATGAGCAGTTCTTC; CDR3aa: CASSPRTSEDEQFF
d_gene: TRBD2; v_gene: TRBV29-1; j_gene: TRBJ2-3; abundance: many; CDR3nt: TGCAGCGTTGAAGATATGACTAGCGGGGGCACAGATACGCAGTATTTT; CDR3aa: CSVEDMTSGGTDTQYF
d_gene: -; v_gene: TRBV7-9; j_gene: TRBJ2-2; abundance: many; CDR3nt: TGTGCCAGCACCGCAGGTATCTCGCTAGCGAACACCGGGGAGCTGTTTTTT; CDR3aa: CASTAGISLANTGELFF
d_gene: TRBD1; v_gene: TRBV27; j_gene: TRBJ1-1; abundance: -; CDR3nt: TGTGCCAGCAGTATCAGGACAGGGGGCACTGAAGCTTTCTTT; CDR3aa: CASSIRTGGTEAFF
d_gene: -; v_gene: TRBV11-2; j_gene: TRBJ1-4; abundance: many; CDR3nt: TGTGCCAGCAGCTTGTTCCTAAATGAAAAACTGTTTTTT; CDR3aa: CASSLFLNEKLFF
d_gene: TRBD2; v_gene: TRBV18; j_gene: TRBJ2-1; abundance: many; CDR3nt: TGTGCCAGCTCACTCAGTCTAGCGGAGGGAGGCTCCTACAATGAGCAGTTCTTC; CDR3aa: CASSLSLAEGGSYNEQFF
d_gene: -; v_gene: TRBV11-2; j_gene: TRBJ2-7; abundance: many; CDR3nt: TGTGCCAGCAGCTTTGGAACTGGCGAGCAGTACTTC; CDR3aa: CASSFGTGEQYF
d_gene: -; v_gene: TRBV28; j_gene: TRBJ1-5; abundance: few; CDR3nt: TGTGCCAGCAGTTTATTACAGGGAGAGGGCCAGCCCCAGCATTTT; CDR3aa: CASSLLQGEGQPQHF
d_gene: TRBD2; v_gene: TRBV7-9; j_gene: TRBJ2-3; abundance: many; CDR3nt: TGTGCCAGCAGCTTACTAGCGGGAGGGCCCAACACAGATACGCAGTATTTT; CDR3aa: CASSLLAGGPNTDTQYF
d_gene: TRBD2; v_gene: TRBV29-1; j_gene: TRBJ2-7; abundance: many; CDR3nt: TGCAGCGTTGTCTCCGGGACTATCTACGAGCAGTACTTC; CDR3aa: CSVVSGTIYEQYF
d_gene: -; v_gene: TRBV27; j_gene: TRBJ1-1; abundance: many; CDR3nt: TGTGCCAGCAGTTCAGGAGACAACACTGAAGCTTTCTTT; CDR3aa: CASSSGDNTEAFF
d_gene: -; v_gene: TRBV7-8; j_gene: TRBJ2-7; abundance: many; CDR3nt: TGTGCCAGCAGCTTAATCAGCAGGAGGGAAAGGTACGAGCAGTACTTC; CDR3aa: CASSLISRRERYEQYF
d_gene: -; v_gene: TRBV28; j_gene: TRBJ1-1; abundance: many; CDR3nt: TGTGCCAGCAGCCGCGGGACTCCTAGGGCTGAAGCTTTCTTT; CDR3aa: CASSRGTPRAEAFF
d_gene: -; v_gene: TRBV7-2; j_gene: TRBJ1-6; abundance: many; CDR3nt: TGTGCCAGCAGCTTACTTGGACTGGGATCACCCCTCCACTTT; CDR3aa: CASSLLGLGSPLHF
d_gene: -; v_gene: TRBV29-1; j_gene: TRBJ1-1; abundance: -; CDR3nt: TGCAGCGTTGTGACGGATGAAGCTTTCTTT; CDR3aa: CSVVTDEAFF
d_gene: TRBD2; v_gene: TRBV30; j_gene: TRBJ2-3; abundance: -; CDR3nt: TGTGCCTTCACAAAGCGGGGGGGAAGCACAGATACGCAGTATTTT; CDR3aa: CAFTKRGGSTDTQYF
d_gene: -; v_gene: TRBV28; j_gene: TRBJ1-6; abundance: many; CDR3nt: TGTGCCAGCGGCCAGGTGTTGGGGTTTTCACCCCTCCACTTT; CDR3aa: CASGQVLGFSPLHF
d_gene: -; v_gene: TRBV5-1; j_gene: TRBJ2-5; abundance: -; CDR3nt: TGCGCCAGCAGGTTTTTAACGTTCGCGGAGACCCAGTACTTC; CDR3aa: CASRFLTFAETQYF
d_gene: -; v_gene: TRBV20-1; j_gene: TRBJ2-7; abundance: few; CDR3nt: TGCAGTGCTAGAGAAGTTACAGGGATTGGCGAGCAGTACTTC; CDR3aa: CSAREVTGIGEQYF